One and the same sample provided the 4 T cell receptor beta chains below, sequenced in a study of blood T cell repertoires in COVID-19. Repertoires were generated with immunoSEQ multiplex PCR, while TCRdb's copy carries only in-frame clones and drops some. This table holds 110,000 to 150,000 clones, 65% to 90% found once. The sample was peripheral blood. The source is a human donor in a cohort sampled during active COVID-19.

The rearrangement joins TRBV9 to TRBJ2-3; 11 bases match TRBD1. Germline values: CDR1 SGDLS, CDR2 YYNGEE. This CDR3 has 15 amino acids. V shed 2 bases and J 4 bases; nucleotides not matched to a gene: 3. The CDR3 region is CASSVDRGRSDTQYF. In nucleotides, the CDR3 is TGTGCCAGCAGCGTGGACAGGGGGCGATCAGATACGCAGTATTTT.

CDR3 bases: TGTGCCAGCAGCTTAGCCGGACCCGGGGCAGGGGCAGCAACTAATGAAAAACTGTTTTTT. This translates into CASSLAGPGAGAATNEKLFF. This chain joins TRBV7-2 and TRBJ1-4, with a weak D call TRBD1 (6 bases). Between the trimmed V and J ends, which lost 0 bases and 0 bases, there was a span of 20 bases. This CDR3 is 20 amino acids long. The germline gives CDR1 SGHTA, CDR2 FQGNSA.

In nucleotides, the CDR3 is TGCGCCAGCAGCTTGGCTCTAGCGGGGGTCGCATACGAGCAGTACTTC. This gives the protein CASSLALAGVAYEQYF. V gene TRBV5-1 combines with J gene TRBJ2-7; 10 positions agree with TRBD2. After removal of 0 bases from V and 4 bases from J, the junction contained 7 bases not matched to a gene. This CDR3 comprises 16 residues. The germline V gene has CDR1 SGHRS and CDR2 YFSETQ.

This clone was counted only a few times. The gene calls are TRBV6-5 and TRBJ1-2, with unresolved D. V was shortened by 3 bases and J by 8 bases, with 10 bases between the two germline ends. The length of the CDR3 is 12 residues. Germline CDR1 is MNHEY and CDR2 is SVGAGI. CDR3 DNA: TGTGCCAGCAGTTATTTCAGCGGAGGCTACACCTTC. Protein sequence: CASSYFSGGYTF.